The entry that follows covers one TCR beta chain sequence. The ends lost 4 bases at V and 5 bases at J; junction bases unmatched: 11. The CDR3 covers 15 residues. Germline V CDR1 and CDR2: LNHDA, SQIVND (reference sequence). In the PCR, 60 Vbeta and 13 Jbeta primers were used. Study processing details: Roughly 10 million shared chains were among around 80 million unique TCR beta chains counted in a later analysis. Assay used: immunoSEQ multiplex PCR; TCRdb lists only in-frame clones, some missing. Clone size and V and J calls were adopted from that table, with D and trimming inferred from the DNA. The sample contains 130,000 to 150,000 clones, around 73% of which appear only once. These data are taken from a study of cytomegalovirus exposure and HLA in healthy donors. Donors counted as nominally healthy when sampled, yet unrecorded immune exposures were likely.

The specimen was PBMCs. J is TRBJ2-7 and V is TRBV19, with 7 bases fitting TRBD1. The source of this sequence is a woman in her thirties or forties in good health and CMV-seronegative. The CDR3 DNA follows: TGTGCCAGTAGTAAGCCCTTGACAGGGACGGACGAGCAGTACTTC. This sequence encodes CASSKPLTGTDEQYF. Combining the CDR3 with reference TRBV19 and TRBJ2-7 gives the whole variable domain DGGITQSPKYLFRKEGQNVTLSCEQNLNHDAMYWYRQDPGQGLRLIYYSQIVNDFQKGDIAEGYSVSREKKESFPLTVTSAQKNPTAFYLCASSKPLTGTDEQYFGPGTRLTVT.